The source of this T cell receptor beta chain is a study of early T cells in non-severe SARS-CoV-2 infection. From the 5' RACE reads, TCRdb called clonotypes with MiXCR, one entry per CDR3 protein. The data contain tens of thousands of distinct CDR3 sequences, approximately 12% of them singletons. Germline CDR1 and CDR2: MNHNY and SVGAGI (reference sequence). The V end lost 3 bases, the J end lost 6 bases, and 9 bases lay between the germline ends. The CDR3 length is 12 residues. This chain uses TRBV6-6 with TRBJ2-7; possible D gene TRBD2, 5 bases. The sequencing input was whole blood. This clonotype was sampled from an adult who was a healthcare worker with PCR-confirmed SARS-CoV-2 infection or an uninfected control (not recorded which). The CDR3 loop is CASSYRDREQYF. As DNA, the CDR3 is TGTGCCAGCAGTTATCGGGATCGCGAGCAGTACTTC.